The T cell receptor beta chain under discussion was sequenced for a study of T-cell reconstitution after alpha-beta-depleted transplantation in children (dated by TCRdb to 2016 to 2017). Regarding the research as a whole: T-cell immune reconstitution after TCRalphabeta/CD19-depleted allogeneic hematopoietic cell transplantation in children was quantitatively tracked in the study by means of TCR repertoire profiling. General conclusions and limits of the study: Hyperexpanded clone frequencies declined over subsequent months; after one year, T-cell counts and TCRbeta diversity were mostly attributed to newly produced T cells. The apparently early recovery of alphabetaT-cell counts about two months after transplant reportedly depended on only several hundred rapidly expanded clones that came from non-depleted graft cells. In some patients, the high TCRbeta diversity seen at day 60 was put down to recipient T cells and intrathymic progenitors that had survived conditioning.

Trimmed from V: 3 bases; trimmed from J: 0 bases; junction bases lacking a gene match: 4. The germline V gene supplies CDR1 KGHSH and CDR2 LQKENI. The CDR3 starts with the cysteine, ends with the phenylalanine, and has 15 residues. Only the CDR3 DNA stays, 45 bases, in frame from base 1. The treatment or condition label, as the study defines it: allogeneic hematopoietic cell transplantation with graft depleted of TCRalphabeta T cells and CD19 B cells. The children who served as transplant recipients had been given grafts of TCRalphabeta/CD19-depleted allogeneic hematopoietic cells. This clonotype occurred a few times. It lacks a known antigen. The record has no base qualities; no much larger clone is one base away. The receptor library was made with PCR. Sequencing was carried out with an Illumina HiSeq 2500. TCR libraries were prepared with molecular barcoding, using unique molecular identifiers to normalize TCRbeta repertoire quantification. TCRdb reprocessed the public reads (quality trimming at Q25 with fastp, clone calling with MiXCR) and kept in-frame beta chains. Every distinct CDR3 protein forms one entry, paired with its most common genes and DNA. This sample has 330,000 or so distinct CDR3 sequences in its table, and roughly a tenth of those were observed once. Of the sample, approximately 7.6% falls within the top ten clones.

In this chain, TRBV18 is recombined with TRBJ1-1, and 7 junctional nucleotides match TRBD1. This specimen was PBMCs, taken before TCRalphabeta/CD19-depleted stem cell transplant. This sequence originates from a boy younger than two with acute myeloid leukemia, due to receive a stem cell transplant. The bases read TGTGCCAGCTCACCGGGACAGCTCCTGAACACTGAAGCTTTCTTT. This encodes CASSPGQLLNTEAFF.